The text below deals with one T cell receptor (beta chain). A 5'RACE template switching approach incorporating UMIs was used to make TCR beta cDNA. Reprocessing the 5' RACE reads, TCRdb reports a single entry for every CDR3 protein and omits DNA. The sample table includes about 150,000 distinct CDR3 sequences. The data stem from a study of T cells expressing NK-cell markers. This clonotype originated in a man between 18 and 35 years old in good health. The material sequenced was blood T cells: a sorted CD56 or NKG2C T cell subset, CD4+ or CD8+ T cells, or bulk PBMC T cells (not recorded which).

The CDR3 sequence is CASSVTGQQFF. V usage is TRBV4-1 and J usage is TRBJ2-1. The CDR3 length is 11 residues. The germline V gene has CDR1 MGHRA and CDR2 YSYEKL.